A selection of T cell receptor beta chains follows, all from one sample in a study of T cell responses to AZD1222 COVID-19 vaccine. Sequenced by immunoSEQ multiplex PCR; TCRdb stores in-frame clones only, minus some. This table has 130,000 to 150,000 clones, roughly 80% appearing once. The sample consisted of peripheral blood, taken on day 0 of MenACWY control vaccination. These receptors all come from an adult in good health. The CDR3 runs from the conserved cysteine through the conserved F or W. D genes are given only for firm matches. Part of the rows lack a size; the others show once, few, many or a class for expanded clones.

j_call	v_call	d_call	clone_size	cdr3_nt	cdr3_aa
TRBJ2-3	TRBV5-4	.	.	TGTGCCAGCAGCCTAGAGGCCCAGGGTGCGCAGTATTTT	CASSLEAQGAQYF
TRBJ2-1	TRBV6-5	TRBD2	few	TGTGCCAGCAGGGGACTAGCGGGGGCCGCCGCGGTTCTGTTCTTC	CASRGLAGAAAVLFF
TRBJ1-6	TRBV19	.	.	TGTGCCAGTAGTATAGAAGACGGATATTCACCCCTCCACTTT	CASSIEDGYSPLHF
TRBJ1-3	TRBV7-2	TRBD1	.	TGTGCCAGCAGCTTTGCACAGGGGGCAAGAGGAAACACCATATATTTT	CASSFAQGARGNTIYF
TRBJ2-3	TRBV9	.	.	TGTGCCAGCAGCGTATCTCCCACGGGTTTGACAGATACGCAGTATTTT	CASSVSPTGLTDTQYF
TRBJ2-1	TRBV6-5	.	.	TGTGCCAGCCGATCCGGGACTTCCAATGAGCAGTTCTTC	CASRSGTSNEQFF
TRBJ1-1	TRBV19	.	.	TGTGCCAGTACTACTGACGGGGGTGGGGTAACTGAAGCTTTCTTT	CASTTDGGGVTEAFF
TRBJ1-1	TRBV15	.	.	TGTGCCACCAGCAGAGATGGACGCTTTCCTGAAGCTTTCTTT	CATSRDGRFPEAFF
TRBJ1-6	TRBV5-4	.	.	TGTGCCAGCAGCTGGAACGGGCAGGCCGGGCGCTCCTATAATTCACCCCTCCACTTT	CASSWNGQAGRSYNSPLHF
TRBJ1-5	TRBV9	TRBD1	.	TGTGCCAGCAGCCCCTCGGGACAGGGGAATCAGCCCCAGCATTTT	CASSPSGQGNQPQHF
TRBJ1-2	TRBV6-5	.	.	TGTGCCAGCAGTTACTCCCATCCGGAGGATGGCTACACCTTC	CASSYSHPEDGYTF
TRBJ2-2	TRBV28	.	.	TGTGCCAGCGGACCTCCCGGGACAACGAACACCGGGGAGCTGTTTTTT	CASGPPGTTNTGELFF
TRBJ2-5	TRBV7-7	TRBD2	.	TGTGCCAGCAGCCCGGGACTAGCGGGCCTGGAGACCCAGTACTTC	CASSPGLAGLETQYF
TRBJ1-2	TRBV6-5	TRBD1	few	TGTGCCAGCAGTAAGAACAGGGGTGGGGGCTACACCTTC	CASSKNRGGGYTF
TRBJ1-4	TRBV4-2	.	.	TGTGCCAGCAGCCAAGATGTGGGCCGAGGAAGGGCAGGGTCTTTGGAAAAACTGTTTTTT	CASSQDVGRGRAGSLEKLFF
TRBJ1-1	TRBV18	.	.	TGTGCCAGCTCACCACCGGTCATAGGGTCTTCGAACACTGAAGCTTTCTTT	CASSPPVIGSSNTEAFF